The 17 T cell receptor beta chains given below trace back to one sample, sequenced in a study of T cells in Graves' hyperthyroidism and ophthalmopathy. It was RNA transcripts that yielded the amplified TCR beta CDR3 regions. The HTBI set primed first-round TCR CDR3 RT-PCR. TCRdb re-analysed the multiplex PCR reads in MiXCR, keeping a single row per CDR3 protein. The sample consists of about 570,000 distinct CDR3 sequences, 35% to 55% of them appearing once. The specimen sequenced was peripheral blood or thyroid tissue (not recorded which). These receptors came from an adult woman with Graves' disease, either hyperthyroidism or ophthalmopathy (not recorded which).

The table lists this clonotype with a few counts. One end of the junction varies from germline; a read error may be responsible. The DNA of the CDR3 is TGCAGTGCTAGACCCCTACTAGCGGGAGGATTC. This translates into CSARPLLAGGF. The chain links TRBV20-1 to TRBJ2-7; 12 bases are a match to TRBD2. There are 11 residues in the CDR3. The V gene's germline CDR1 is DFQATT and CDR2 SNEGSKA (reference sequence).

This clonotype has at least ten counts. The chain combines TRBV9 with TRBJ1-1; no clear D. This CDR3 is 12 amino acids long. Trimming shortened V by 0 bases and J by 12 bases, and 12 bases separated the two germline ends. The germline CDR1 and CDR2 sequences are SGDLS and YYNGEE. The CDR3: CASSVAAGETFF. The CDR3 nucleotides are TGTGCCAGCAGCGTAGCTGCGGGAGAGACTTTCTTT.

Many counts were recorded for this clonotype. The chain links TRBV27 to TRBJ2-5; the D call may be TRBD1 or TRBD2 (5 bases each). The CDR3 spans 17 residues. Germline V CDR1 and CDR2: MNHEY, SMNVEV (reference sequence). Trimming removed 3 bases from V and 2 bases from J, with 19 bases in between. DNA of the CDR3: TGTGCCAGCAGTTTCGGGACGACAAGGCCGGGGCAAGAGACCCAGTACTTC. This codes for CASSFGTTRPGQETQYF.

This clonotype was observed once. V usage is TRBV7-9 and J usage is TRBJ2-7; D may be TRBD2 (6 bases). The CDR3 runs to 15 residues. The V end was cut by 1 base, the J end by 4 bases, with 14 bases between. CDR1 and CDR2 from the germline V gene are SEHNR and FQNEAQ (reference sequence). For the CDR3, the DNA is TGTGCCAGCAGCTTAGTTTTGGGTAGCGGTTACGAGCAGTACTTC. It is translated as CASSLVLGSGYEQYF. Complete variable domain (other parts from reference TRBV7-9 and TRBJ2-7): DTGVSQNPRHKITKRGQNVTFRCDPISEHNRLYWYRQTLGQGPEFLTYFQNEAQLEKSRLLSDRFSAERPKGSFSTLEIQRTEQGDSAMYLCASSLVLGSGYEQYFGPGTRLTVT.

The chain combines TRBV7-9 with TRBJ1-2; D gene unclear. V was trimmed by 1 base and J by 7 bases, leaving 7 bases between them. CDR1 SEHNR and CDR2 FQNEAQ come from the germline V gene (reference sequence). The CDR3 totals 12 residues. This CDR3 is CASSLETCGYTF. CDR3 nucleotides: TGTGCCAGCAGCTTAGAGACCTGTGGCTACACCTTC.

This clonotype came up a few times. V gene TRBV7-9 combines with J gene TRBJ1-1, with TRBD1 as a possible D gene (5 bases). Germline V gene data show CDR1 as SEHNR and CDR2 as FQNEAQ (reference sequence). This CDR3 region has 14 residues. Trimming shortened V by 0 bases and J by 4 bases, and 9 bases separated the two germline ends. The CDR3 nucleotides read TGTGCCAGCAGCTTAGCAACAGGCTTCACTGAAGCTTTCTTT. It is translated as CASSLATGFTEAFF. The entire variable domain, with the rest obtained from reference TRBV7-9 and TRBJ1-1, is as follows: DTGVSQNPRHKITKRGQNVTFRCDPISEHNRLYWYRQTLGQGPEFLTYFQNEAQLEKSRLLSDRFSAERPKGSFSTLEIQRTEQGDSAMYLCASSLATGFTEAFFGQGTRLTVV.

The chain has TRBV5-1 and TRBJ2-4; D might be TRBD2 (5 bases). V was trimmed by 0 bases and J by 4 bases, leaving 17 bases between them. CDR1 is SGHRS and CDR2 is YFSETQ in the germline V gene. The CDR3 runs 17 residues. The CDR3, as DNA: TGCGCCAGCAGCTTGGGGGCACGGGGAGCCCTAAAAAACATTCAGTACTTC. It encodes CASSLGARGALKNIQYF.

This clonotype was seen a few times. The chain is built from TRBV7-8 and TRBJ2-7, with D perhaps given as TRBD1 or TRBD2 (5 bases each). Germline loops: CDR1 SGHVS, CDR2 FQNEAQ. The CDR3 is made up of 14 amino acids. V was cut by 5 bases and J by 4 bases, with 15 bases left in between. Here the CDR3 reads CASSEGTTSYEQYF. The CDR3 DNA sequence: TGTGCCAGCAGCGAGGGGACGACTTCTTACGAGCAGTACTTC. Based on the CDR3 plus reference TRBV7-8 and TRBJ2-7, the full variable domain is GAGVSQSPRYKVAKRGQDVALRCDPISGHVSLFWYQQALGQGPEFLTYFQNEAQLDKSGLPSDRFFAERPEGSVSTLKIQRTQQEDSAVYLCASSEGTTSYEQYFGPGTRLTVT.

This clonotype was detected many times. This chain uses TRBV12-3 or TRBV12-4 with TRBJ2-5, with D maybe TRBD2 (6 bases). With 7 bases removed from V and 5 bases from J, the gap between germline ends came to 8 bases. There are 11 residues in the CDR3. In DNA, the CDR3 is TGTGCCAGCACTGGAGGGGAGACCCAGTACTTC. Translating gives CASTGGETQYF.

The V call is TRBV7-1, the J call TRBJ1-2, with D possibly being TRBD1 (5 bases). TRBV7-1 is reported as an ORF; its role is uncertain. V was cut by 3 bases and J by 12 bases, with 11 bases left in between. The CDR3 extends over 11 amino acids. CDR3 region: CASSSTAFHTF. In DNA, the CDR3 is TGTGCCAGCAGCTCGACAGCCTTTCACACCTTC.

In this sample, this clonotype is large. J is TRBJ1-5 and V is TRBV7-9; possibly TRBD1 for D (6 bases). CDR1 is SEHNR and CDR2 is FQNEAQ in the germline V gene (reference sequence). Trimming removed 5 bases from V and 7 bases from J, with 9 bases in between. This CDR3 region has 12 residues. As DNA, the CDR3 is TGTGCCAGCAGCACAGGGAACCAGCCCCAGCATTTT. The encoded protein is CASSTGNQPQHF.

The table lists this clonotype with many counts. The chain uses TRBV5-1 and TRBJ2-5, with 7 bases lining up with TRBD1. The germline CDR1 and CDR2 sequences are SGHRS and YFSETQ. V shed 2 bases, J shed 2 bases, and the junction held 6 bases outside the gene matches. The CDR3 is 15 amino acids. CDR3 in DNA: TGCGCCAGCAGCTTCGGACAGGTGGGGCAAGAGACCCAGTACTTC. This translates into CASSFGQVGQETQYF.

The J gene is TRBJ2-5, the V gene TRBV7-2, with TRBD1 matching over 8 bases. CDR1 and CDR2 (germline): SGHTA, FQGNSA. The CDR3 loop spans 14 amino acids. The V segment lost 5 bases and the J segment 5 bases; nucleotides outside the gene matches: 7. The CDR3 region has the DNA TGTGCCAGCAGCAGCCCCCGGACAGGGGAGACCCAGTACTTC. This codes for CASSSPRTGETQYF.

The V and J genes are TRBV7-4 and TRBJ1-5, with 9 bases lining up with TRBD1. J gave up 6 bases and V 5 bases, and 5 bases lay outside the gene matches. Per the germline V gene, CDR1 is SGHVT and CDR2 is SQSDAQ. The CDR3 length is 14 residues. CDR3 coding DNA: TGTGCCAGCAGCACCGGGACAGGGACTCAGCCCCAGCATTTT. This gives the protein CASSTGTGTQPQHF.

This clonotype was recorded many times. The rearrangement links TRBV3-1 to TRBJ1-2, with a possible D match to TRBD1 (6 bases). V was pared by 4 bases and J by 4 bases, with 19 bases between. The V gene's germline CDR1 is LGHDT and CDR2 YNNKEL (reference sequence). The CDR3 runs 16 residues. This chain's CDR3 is CASSLRFRGPLYGYTF. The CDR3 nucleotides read TGTGCCAGCAGCCTACGCTTTCGGGGGCCCCTCTATGGCTACACCTTC.

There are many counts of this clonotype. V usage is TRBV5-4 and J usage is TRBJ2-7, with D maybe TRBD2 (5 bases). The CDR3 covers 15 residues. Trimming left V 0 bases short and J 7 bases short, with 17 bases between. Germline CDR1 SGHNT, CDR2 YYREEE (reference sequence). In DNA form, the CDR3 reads TGTGCCAGCAGCTTGGATTTTGGGCCCTCGGGGGAGCAGTACTTC. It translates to CASSLDFGPSGEQYF.

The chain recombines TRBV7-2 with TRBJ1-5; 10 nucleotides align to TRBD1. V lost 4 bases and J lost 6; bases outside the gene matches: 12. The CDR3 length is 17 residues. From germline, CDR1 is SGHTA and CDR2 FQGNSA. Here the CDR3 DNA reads TGTGCCAGCAGCTACCCGGACAGGGGGGGGCAGAGTCAGCCCCAGCATTTT. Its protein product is CASSYPDRGGQSQPQHF.